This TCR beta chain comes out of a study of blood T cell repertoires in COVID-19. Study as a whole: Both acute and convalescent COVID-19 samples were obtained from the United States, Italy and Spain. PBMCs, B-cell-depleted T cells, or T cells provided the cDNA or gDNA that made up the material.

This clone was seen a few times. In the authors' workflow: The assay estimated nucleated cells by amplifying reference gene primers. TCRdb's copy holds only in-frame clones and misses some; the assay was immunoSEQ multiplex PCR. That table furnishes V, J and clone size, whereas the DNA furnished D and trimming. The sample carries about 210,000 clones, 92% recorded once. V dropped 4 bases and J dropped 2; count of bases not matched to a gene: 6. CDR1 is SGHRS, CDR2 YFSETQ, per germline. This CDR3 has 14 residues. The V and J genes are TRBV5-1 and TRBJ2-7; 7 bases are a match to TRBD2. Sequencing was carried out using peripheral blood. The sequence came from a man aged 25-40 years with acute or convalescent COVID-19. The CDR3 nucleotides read TGCGCCAGCAGCCCATGGGGGGGGGCCTACGAGCAGTACTTC. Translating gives CASSPWGGAYEQYF.